This T cell receptor (beta chain) was profiled in a study of blood T cell repertoires in COVID-19. For the study at large: Samples representing acute and convalescent COVID-19 were sourced from the United States, Italy and Spain. T cells, B-cell-depleted T cells, or PBMCs provided the cDNA or gDNA that served as material.

The CDR3 extends over 13 amino acids. Germline CDR1 is MNHEY and CDR2 is SVGEGT. Trimming shortened V by 4 bases and J by 4 bases, and 8 bases separated the two germline ends. Enrollment of patients from Seattle took place during active infection, with longitudinal follow-up. The authors' processing: It was from reference gene primer amplification that nucleated cell counts were estimated. TCRdb's table, derived via immunoSEQ multiplex PCR, lists solely in-frame clones and lacks some. V and J calls and clone size are given by that table; D and trimming were obtained from the DNA. The sample has fewer than 250,000 clones; 84% are singletons.

This TCR was recovered from a woman older than 75 with COVID-19, enrolled during active disease. Sequenced input: peripheral blood. The chain joins TRBV6-2 or TRBV6-3 to TRBJ1-5; no definite D call. CDR3 nucleotides: TGTGCCAGCAGTTGGGCAGGTAATCAGCCCCAGCATTTT. Amino acids: CASSWAGNQPQHF.